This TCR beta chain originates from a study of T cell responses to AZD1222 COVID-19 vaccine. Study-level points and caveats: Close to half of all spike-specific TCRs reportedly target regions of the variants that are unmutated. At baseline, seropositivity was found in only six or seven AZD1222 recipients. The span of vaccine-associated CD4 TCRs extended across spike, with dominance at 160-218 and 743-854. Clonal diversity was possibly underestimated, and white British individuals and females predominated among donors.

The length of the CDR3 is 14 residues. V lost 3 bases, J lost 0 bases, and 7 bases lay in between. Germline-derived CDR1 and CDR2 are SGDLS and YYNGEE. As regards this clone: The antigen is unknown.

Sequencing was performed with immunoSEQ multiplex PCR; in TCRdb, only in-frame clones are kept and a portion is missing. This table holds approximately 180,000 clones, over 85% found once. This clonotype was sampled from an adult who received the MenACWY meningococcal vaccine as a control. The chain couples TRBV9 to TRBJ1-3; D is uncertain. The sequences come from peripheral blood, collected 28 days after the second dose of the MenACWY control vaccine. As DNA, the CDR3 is TGTGCCAGCAGCGCGACCTACTCTGGAAACACCATATATTTT. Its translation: CASSATYSGNTIYF. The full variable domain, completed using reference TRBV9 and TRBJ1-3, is DSGVTQTPKHLITATGQRVTLRCSPRSGDLSVYWYQQSLDQGLQFLIQYYNGEERAKGNILERFSAQQFPDLHSELNLSSLELGDSALYFCASSATYSGNTIYFGEGSWLTVV.